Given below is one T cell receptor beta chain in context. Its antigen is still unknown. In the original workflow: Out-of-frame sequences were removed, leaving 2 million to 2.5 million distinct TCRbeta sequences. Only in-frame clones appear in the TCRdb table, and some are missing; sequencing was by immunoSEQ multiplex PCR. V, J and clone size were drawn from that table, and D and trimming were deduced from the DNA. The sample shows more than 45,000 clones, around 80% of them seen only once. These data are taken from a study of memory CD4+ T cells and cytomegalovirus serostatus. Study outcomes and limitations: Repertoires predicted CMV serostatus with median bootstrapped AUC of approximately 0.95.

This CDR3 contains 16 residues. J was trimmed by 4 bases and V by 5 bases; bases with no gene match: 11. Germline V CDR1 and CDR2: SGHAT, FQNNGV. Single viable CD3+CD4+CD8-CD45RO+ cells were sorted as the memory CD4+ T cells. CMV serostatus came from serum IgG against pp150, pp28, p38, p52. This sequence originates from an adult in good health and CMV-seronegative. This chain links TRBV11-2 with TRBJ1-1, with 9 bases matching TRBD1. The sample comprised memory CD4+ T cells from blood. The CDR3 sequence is CASSRRTGAVVTEAFF. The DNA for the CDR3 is TGTGCCAGCAGCCGCCGGACAGGGGCTGTTGTCACTGAAGCTTTCTTT.